This TCR beta chain was recovered during a study of blood T cell repertoires in COVID-19. For the study at large: PBMCs, B-cell-depleted T cells, or T cells were the source of the cDNA or gDNA that made up the material.

The study recruited people aged roughly 18 to 100 years across approximately 24 US areas. Original handling: Researchers report that nucleated cell counts were estimated from reference gene primer amplification. The table came from immunoSEQ multiplex PCR; TCRdb's copy has only in-frame clones and leaves some out. For V, J and clone size, that table is used; D and trimming come from the DNA. The sample lists 150,000 or so clones, approximately 90% seen once, with 1.2% in the top ten. This CDR3 spans 17 amino acids. V lost 0 bases and J lost 0, with 13 bases in between. Germline-derived CDR1 and CDR2 are SGDLS and YYNGEE.

Sequencing was performed on PBMCs or T cells enriched from blood (not recorded which). The rearrangement links TRBV9 to TRBJ2-1, with D perhaps matching TRBD2 (5 bases). The sequence was obtained from a woman in her 30s with acute COVID-19. The CDR3 protein is CASSVGGGSGSYNEQFF. The CDR3, as DNA: TGTGCCAGCAGCGTAGGAGGAGGAAGCGGCTCCTACAATGAGCAGTTCTTC.